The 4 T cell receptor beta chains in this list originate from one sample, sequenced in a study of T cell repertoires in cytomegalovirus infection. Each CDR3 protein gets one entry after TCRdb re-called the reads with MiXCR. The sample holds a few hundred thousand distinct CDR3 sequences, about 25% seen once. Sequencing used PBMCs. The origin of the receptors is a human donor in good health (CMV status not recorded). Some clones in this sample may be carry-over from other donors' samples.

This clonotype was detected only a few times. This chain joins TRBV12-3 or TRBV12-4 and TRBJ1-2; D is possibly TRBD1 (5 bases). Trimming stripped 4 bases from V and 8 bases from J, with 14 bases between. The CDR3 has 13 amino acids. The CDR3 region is CASSWEEGSGYTF. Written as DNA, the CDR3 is TGTGCCAGCAGTTGGGAGGAGGGGAGCGGCTACACCTTC.

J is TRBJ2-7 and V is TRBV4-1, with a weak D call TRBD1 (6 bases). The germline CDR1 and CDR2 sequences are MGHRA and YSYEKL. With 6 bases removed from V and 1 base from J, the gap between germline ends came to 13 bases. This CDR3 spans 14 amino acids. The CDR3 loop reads CASSRRDTSYEQYF. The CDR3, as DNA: TGCGCCAGCAGTCGCCGGGACACTTCCTACGAGCAGTACTTC.

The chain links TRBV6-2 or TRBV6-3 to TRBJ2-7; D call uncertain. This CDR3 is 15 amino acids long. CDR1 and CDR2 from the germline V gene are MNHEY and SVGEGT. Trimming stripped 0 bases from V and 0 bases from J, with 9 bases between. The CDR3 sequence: CASSYSEVSSYEQYV. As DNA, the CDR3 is TGTGCCAGCAGTTACTCAGAGGTGAGCTCCTACGAGCAGTACGTC.

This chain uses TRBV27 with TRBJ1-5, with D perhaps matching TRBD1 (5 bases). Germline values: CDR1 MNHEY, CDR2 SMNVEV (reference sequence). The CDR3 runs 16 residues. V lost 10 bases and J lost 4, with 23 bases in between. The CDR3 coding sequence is TGTGCCACCGCCCCGTGGAAGGGACTCCCTAATCAGCCCCAGCATTTT. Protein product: CATAPWKGLPNQPQHF.